This is a list of T cell receptor beta chains from one sample in a study of cytotoxic CD8 clonotypes in ibrutinib-treated CLL. Profiled with immunoSEQ multiplex PCR; TCRdb holds only in-frame clones, not every one. This table holds some 80,000 clones, roughly 83% found once. Here the sequenced sample was PBMCs, taken after 12 months of ibrutinib treatment. The receptors here all came from a human donor with chronic lymphocytic leukemia. Each CDR3 is given with its conserved first and last residue. D genes are given only for firm matches. A clone size is listed for some rows: how often the clone was seen (once, few, many), or a class if it is expanded.

v_gene	j_gene	len	abundance	d_gene	CDR3nt	CDR3aa
TRBV7-8	TRBJ2-1	15	-	TRBD2	TGTGCCAGCAGCTTGAGGCGGGGGGGCCGAGATGAGCAGTTCTTC	CASSLRRGGRDEQFF
TRBV9	TRBJ1-3	15	-	TRBD1	TGTGCCAGCAGCCAGGGACAGGCCTCTGGAAACACCATATATTTT	CASSQGQASGNTIYF
TRBV6-1	TRBJ2-7	16	-	-	TGTGCCAGCAGTGCCCGCCGTACAGGGAATGCTATACGGGGGTACTTC	CASSARRTGNAIRGYF
TRBV7-2	TRBJ2-5	12	-	-	TGTGCCAGCAGCCCTGGGCTTGAGACCCAGTACTTC	CASSPGLETQYF
TRBV9	TRBJ2-1	14	-	-	TGTGCCAGCAGTGGGGGGGCCGCCTACAATGAGCAGTTCTTC	CASSGGAAYNEQFF
TRBV29-1	TRBJ1-2	15	-	-	TGCAGCGTTGAAGGGGGGCAGGGGACCCACTATGGCTACACCTTC	CSVEGGQGTHYGYTF
TRBV4-1	TRBJ2-7	16	many	-	TGCGCCAGCAGCACCATCCTACCTTTATCCGCCGACGAGCAGTACTTC	CASSTILPLSADEQYF
TRBV7-9	TRBJ2-3	11	-	-	TGTGCCAGCAGCCATACAGATACGCAGTATTTT	CASSHTDTQYF
TRBV7-2	TRBJ2-5	18	-	TRBD2	TGTGCCAGCAGCTTAGGGCCCGGCGGGGGGCGCCTCGGGGGGACCCAGTACTTC	CASSLGPGGGRLGGTQYF
TRBV6-5	TRBJ1-2	13	few	TRBD1	TGTGCCAGCAGCAGGGGGGCGTCGGGCGGCTACACCTTC	CASSRGASGGYTF
TRBV9	TRBJ1-1	15	-	TRBD1	TGTGCCAGCAGCCCAGGGGGCAGGGTGGTCGCTGAAGCTTTCTTT	CASSPGGRVVAEAFF
TRBV5-1	TRBJ1-6	14	few	-	TGCGCCAGCAGCCCGGGGGAATATAATTCACCCCTCCACTTT	CASSPGEYNSPLHF
TRBV6-4	TRBJ1-2	13	-	TRBD1	TGTGCCAGCAGCCCGACAGGGGCGGTCGGCTACACCTTC	CASSPTGAVGYTF
TRBV6-1	TRBJ2-7	14	-	-	TGTGCCAGCAGTGAACAGGGCAGGGGTTACGAGCAGTACTTC	CASSEQGRGYEQYF
TRBV7-9	TRBJ1-5	14	-	TRBD1	TGTGCCAGCAGACAGGGGGCGGGAAATCAGCCCCAGCATTTT	CASRQGAGNQPQHF
TRBV11-2	TRBJ2-1	15	-	TRBD1	TGTGCCAGCAGCTCCGGACAGGGGGCGTACAATGAGCAGTTCTTC	CASSSGQGAYNEQFF
TRBV6-5	TRBJ2-7	13	-	-	TGTGCCAGCAGTTACGGCCTTAGTCTTGAGCAGTACTTC	CASSYGLSLEQYF
TRBV6-1	TRBJ1-3	16	-	-	TGTGCCAGCAGTGATTTTCTGTGGGGCTCTGGAAACACCATATATTTT	CASSDFLWGSGNTIYF
TRBV11-3	TRBJ2-5	15	few	-	TGTGCCAGCAGCCTCGGGGGTCGGGGTCAAGAGACCCAGTACTTC	CASSLGGRGQETQYF
TRBV9	TRBJ2-7	15	-	TRBD2	TGTGCCAGCAGCCCCCTGGGACTAGCGGGAGGGGAGCAGTACTTC	CASSPLGLAGGEQYF
TRBV19	TRBJ2-7	15	-	-	TGTGCCAGTAGTGTAACAGGGTACGGGACCTACGAGCAGTACTTC	CASSVTGYGTYEQYF
TRBV6-6	TRBJ2-7	11	-	-	TGTGCCAGCGGAACCGCCGGGGAGCAGTACTTC	CASGTAGEQYF
TRBV18	TRBJ1-1	13	once	TRBD1	TGTGCCAGCTCACCCGGGACAGGGACTGAAGCTTTCTTT	CASSPGTGTEAFF
TRBV5-1	TRBJ2-5	15	-	TRBD1	TGCGCCAGCAGCTTTGGGACAGGGCCCCAAGAGACCCAGTACTTC	CASSFGTGPQETQYF
TRBV29-1	TRBJ1-2	11	-	-	TGCAGCGTTGAGGCCGGGGATGGCTACACCTTC	CSVEAGDGYTF
TRBV7-9	TRBJ2-4	15	few	-	TGTGCCAGCAGCGTGGGGAGTCTAGCCAAAAACATTCAGTACTTC	CASSVGSLAKNIQYF
TRBV7-2	TRBJ2-7	15	-	-	TGTGCCAGCAGCCCCCGCCCTGATGTTACCTACGAGCAGTACTTC	CASSPRPDVTYEQYF
TRBV7-7	TRBJ2-2	15	-	TRBD2	TGTGCTAGCAGCTCCGCGGGGGGCCCGTTCGGGGAGCTGTTTTTT	CASSSAGGPFGELFF
TRBV15	TRBJ1-4	15	few	TRBD1	TGTGCCACCAGCAGAGCTGACAGGGGGAGCGAAAAACTGTTTTTT	CATSRADRGSEKLFF
TRBV7-2	TRBJ2-2	15	-	-	TGTGCCAGCAGCCCCTGGGCCTTGGGAGGCGGGGAGCTGTTTTTT	CASSPWALGGGELFF
TRBV9	TRBJ2-1	14	-	-	TGTGCCAGCGCAGCGGTCGGGCTCTACAATGAGCAGTTCTTC	CASAAVGLYNEQFF
TRBV29-1	TRBJ2-5	15	-	TRBD2	TGCAGCGTTGACGGGAGCGGGGGGGCCGGGGGGACCCAGTACTTC	CSVDGSGGAGGTQYF
TRBV18	TRBJ2-2	17	-	TRBD2	TGTGCCAGCTCACCACAGCCCCTGGGCGGGGGCACCGGGGAGCTGTTTTTT	CASSPQPLGGGTGELFF
TRBV2	TRBJ1-6	15	-	-	TGTGCCAGCAGTGAACAGGGTTCGATTAATTCACCCCTCCACTTT	CASSEQGSINSPLHF
TRBV30	TRBJ2-3	12	many	-	TGTGCCTGGAGGGGGGGCCCAGATACGCAGTATTTT	CAWRGGPDTQYF
TRBV19	TRBJ1-5	14	-	TRBD1	TGTGCCAGTAGGCGCAGGGGGTTCGGTCAGCCCCAGCATTTT	CASRRRGFGQPQHF
TRBV9	TRBJ2-1	13	-	-	TGTGCCAGCAGCGCAGGACTCCGCAATGAGCAGTTCTTC	CASSAGLRNEQFF
TRBV5-1	TRBJ2-7	15	-	-	TGCGCCAGCAGCTTGACCCCGGCGAGCTCCTACGAGCAGTACTTC	CASSLTPASSYEQYF
TRBV6-6	TRBJ1-4	16	-	TRBD1	TGTGCCAGCAGTTACTCGGCTCCGGGACAGCCGTCTGAACTGTTTTTT	CASSYSAPGQPSELFF
TRBV27	TRBJ2-2	14	-	-	TGTGCCAGCAGCCCGGGACTGAACACCGGGGAGCTGTTTTTT	CASSPGLNTGELFF
TRBV10-3	TRBJ2-5	16	-	TRBD2	TGTGCCATCAGTGAGTCGGGAGGGCCTCCCCAAGAGACCCAGTACTTC	CAISESGGPPQETQYF
TRBV6-1	TRBJ2-2	15	-	-	TGTGCCAGCCAACCTGGGGCATACAACACCGGGGAGCTGTTTTTT	CASQPGAYNTGELFF
TRBV15	TRBJ1-1	14	-	-	TGTGCCACCAGCAGAGATCGGACAAGAACTGAAGCTTTCTTT	CATSRDRTRTEAFF
TRBV28	TRBJ2-7	14	once	TRBD1	TGTGCCAGCAGACCCTACAGGGGGGAGTACGAGCAGTACTTC	CASRPYRGEYEQYF
TRBV7-6	TRBJ2-7	14	-	-	TGTGCCAGCACCCCAAGCGGTCCCTCCTACGAGCAGTACTTC	CASTPSGPSYEQYF